This T cell receptor beta chain was captured in a study of Tregs in tolerant kidney transplant recipients. Regarding the study as a whole: Activated donor B cell expansion appeared to reveal the most relevant donor-specific TCRbeta repertoire. No direct test of biological reproducibility was done here. Validation in larger populations is needed because few patients were studied.

The method was immunoSEQ multiplex PCR; TCRdb's version includes in-frame clones alone and lacks a portion of them. The data hold tens of thousands of clones, with around four fifths observed a single time. Unstimulated regulatory T cells (CD4+CD25+CD127-), CD4+CD25- non-regulatory cells, CD4 and CD8 cells were FACS-sorted from thawed PBMCs. This clone was seen only once. Its antigen is not known. The source of this sequence is a human donor in good health. The sequenced material came from CD4+ T cells from blood.

This chain's CDR3 is CASSLTPGVGETQYF. As DNA, the CDR3 is TGTGCCAGCAGCTTAACGCCAGGGGTGGGCGAGACCCAGTACTTC. The J gene is TRBJ2-5, the V gene TRBV7-3; perhaps TRBD1 as D (6 bases). Trimming stripped 0 bases from V and 5 bases from J, with 13 bases between. The CDR3 runs 15 residues. CDR1 is SGHTA and CDR2 is FQGTGA in the germline V gene. Based on the CDR3 plus reference TRBV7-3 and TRBJ2-5, the full variable domain is GAGVSQTPSNKVTEKGKYVELRCDPISGHTALYWYRQSLGQGPEFLIYFQGTGAADDSGLPNDRFFAVRPEGSVSTLKIQRTERGDSAVYLCASSLTPGVGETQYFGPGTRLLVL.